The entry below describes one TCR beta chain. Alongside a J-beta primer mix, a sample-barcoded 5' primer served in a second PCR lasting roughly 7 to 11 cycles. TCRdb re-called the 5' RACE reads with MiXCR, one entry per CDR3 protein. The top ten hold about 21% of the sample, which has about a million distinct CDR3 sequences, 51% seen once. CDR3 length: 13 residues. Germline V gives CDR1 MNHEY, CDR2 SVGAGI. V lost 6 bases to trimming and J lost 6 bases, with 15 bases between them. These data originate in a study of blood T cells in healthy people across ages. Study-wide context: Template switching retrieved approximately one barcoded beta molecule for each two T cells.

The donors, all healthy, were Caucasians living in Russia, aged about 6 to 90. The receptor was derived from an older woman in good health. The genes are TRBV6-5 and TRBJ2-7; no clear D gene. Sequencing input: blood. CDR3 nucleotide sequence: TGTGCCAGCAGCCGCAGGCCCCTGACCGAGCAGTACTTC. It yields the protein CASSRRPLTEQYF.